The rows below give T cell receptor beta chains drawn from one sample of a study of early T cells in non-severe SARS-CoV-2 infection. One entry per CDR3 protein results from TCRdb running MiXCR on the 5' RACE reads. The sample consists of tens of thousands of distinct CDR3 sequences, roughly 10% of them appearing once. Material: whole blood. Receptor source: an adult who was a healthcare worker with PCR-confirmed SARS-CoV-2 infection or an uninfected control (not recorded which). CDR3s leave out the opening cysteine and the closing phenylalanine or tryptophan. The order of the fields is J gene, V gene, clone size, CDR3 protein. Size is stated for part of the rows, as once, few or many counts, or as a class when the clone is expanded.

j_gene: TRBJ1-6
v_gene: TRBV5-6
abundance: many
CDR3aa: ASSLFGATALH

j_gene: TRBJ1-1
v_gene: TRBV27
abundance: medium-sized
CDR3aa: ATHTWGEQGSTEAF

j_gene: TRBJ2-6
v_gene: TRBV6-2/TRBV6-3
abundance: many
CDR3aa: ASSPRGRGANVLT

j_gene: TRBJ2-2
v_gene: TRBV7-9
abundance: many
CDR3aa: ASRGLAGGANTGELF

j_gene: TRBJ2-6
v_gene: TRBV5-5
abundance: many
CDR3aa: ASSLRLAGANVLT

j_gene: TRBJ2-3
v_gene: TRBV7-9
abundance: many
CDR3aa: ASSSRGLAGGRTDTQY

j_gene: TRBJ1-5
v_gene: TRBV29-1
abundance: many
CDR3aa: SVSGQGQPQH

j_gene: TRBJ2-1
v_gene: TRBV2
abundance: .
CDR3aa: ASGLINEQF

j_gene: TRBJ1-2
v_gene: TRBV29-1
abundance: .
CDR3aa: SVAAGTYGYT

j_gene: TRBJ1-1
v_gene: TRBV19
abundance: .
CDR3aa: ATDRGKNTEAF

j_gene: TRBJ2-7
v_gene: TRBV7-2
abundance: many
CDR3aa: ASSLTAYEQY

j_gene: TRBJ2-1
v_gene: TRBV29-1
abundance: many
CDR3aa: SVTRTVNEQF

j_gene: TRBJ2-1
v_gene: TRBV2
abundance: .
CDR3aa: ASSEARGEQF

j_gene: TRBJ2-6
v_gene: TRBV2
abundance: many
CDR3aa: ASKTSAGANVLT

j_gene: TRBJ2-7
v_gene: TRBV6-2/TRBV6-3
abundance: few
CDR3aa: AGGLAGVEQY

j_gene: TRBJ1-2
v_gene: TRBV5-6
abundance: many
CDR3aa: ASTVWANYGYT

j_gene: TRBJ2-7
v_gene: TRBV27
abundance: many
CDR3aa: ASSLLPGRTYEQY

j_gene: TRBJ2-7
v_gene: TRBV20-1
abundance: few
CDR3aa: SASPGLAGVSYEQY

j_gene: TRBJ2-1
v_gene: TRBV9
abundance: few
CDR3aa: ASSVGLAGHYSYNEQF

j_gene: TRBJ2-5
v_gene: TRBV5-1
abundance: many
CDR3aa: ASSAGTEQETQY

j_gene: TRBJ1-4
v_gene: TRBV7-9
abundance: many
CDR3aa: ASSYGQGLREKLF

j_gene: TRBJ2-2
v_gene: TRBV10-3
abundance: .
CDR3aa: AISPTGSGTGELF

j_gene: TRBJ2-7
v_gene: TRBV20-1
abundance: many
CDR3aa: SAARTSGTPRPYEQY

j_gene: TRBJ1-2
v_gene: TRBV12-3/TRBV12-4
abundance: few
CDR3aa: ASSFWDSGGGYYGYT

j_gene: TRBJ1-4
v_gene: TRBV5-5
abundance: many
CDR3aa: ASSPGTGGFTEKLF

j_gene: TRBJ2-7
v_gene: TRBV29-1
abundance: many
CDR3aa: SVEDAGPPYEQY

j_gene: TRBJ1-6
v_gene: TRBV19
abundance: few
CDR3aa: ASSTRSTNSPLH

j_gene: TRBJ2-1
v_gene: TRBV7-9
abundance: many
CDR3aa: ASSFSGRNEQF

j_gene: TRBJ2-1
v_gene: TRBV6-2/TRBV6-3
abundance: many
CDR3aa: ASSYSKGGGDNEQF

j_gene: TRBJ2-2
v_gene: TRBV29-1
abundance: .
CDR3aa: SVVIAGKNTGELF

j_gene: TRBJ1-6
v_gene: TRBV12-3/TRBV12-4
abundance: many
CDR3aa: ASSLSGHLSPLH

j_gene: TRBJ2-1
v_gene: TRBV20-1
abundance: many
CDR3aa: SARDRRLGGEQF

j_gene: TRBJ2-7
v_gene: TRBV19
abundance: .
CDR3aa: ASSSTYEQY

j_gene: TRBJ1-2
v_gene: TRBV12-3/TRBV12-4
abundance: many
CDR3aa: ASSSTGIHYGYT

j_gene: TRBJ2-1
v_gene: TRBV7-2
abundance: many
CDR3aa: ASSLSAGPNEQF

j_gene: TRBJ2-7
v_gene: TRBV2
abundance: few
CDR3aa: ASSGTEGRVEQY

j_gene: TRBJ2-3
v_gene: TRBV19
abundance: many
CDR3aa: ASSTTSGRATDTQY

j_gene: TRBJ1-4
v_gene: TRBV9
abundance: few
CDR3aa: ASSVSPRRDEKLF

j_gene: TRBJ2-2
v_gene: TRBV14
abundance: many
CDR3aa: ASSQFRVAGELF

j_gene: TRBJ2-3
v_gene: TRBV19
abundance: few
CDR3aa: ASSVGTGASTDTQY

j_gene: TRBJ1-1
v_gene: TRBV19
abundance: few
CDR3aa: ASSIWGREAF

j_gene: TRBJ1-1
v_gene: TRBV7-9
abundance: .
CDR3aa: ASSPYGQLGPTEAF

j_gene: TRBJ2-5
v_gene: TRBV7-2
abundance: many
CDR3aa: ASSLDSGQETQY

j_gene: TRBJ2-1
v_gene: TRBV19
abundance: few
CDR3aa: ASSIRAGGNNEQF

j_gene: TRBJ2-3
v_gene: TRBV28
abundance: few
CDR3aa: ASSFTGAIASTDTQY

j_gene: TRBJ2-5
v_gene: TRBV10-1
abundance: few
CDR3aa: ASVGLQETQY

j_gene: TRBJ1-4
v_gene: TRBV12-3/TRBV12-4
abundance: many
CDR3aa: ASSLAEAEKLF

j_gene: TRBJ2-3
v_gene: TRBV5-1
abundance: many
CDR3aa: ASSWAAGGPDTQY

j_gene: TRBJ1-5
v_gene: TRBV18
abundance: few
CDR3aa: ASSEGYSNQPQH

j_gene: TRBJ1-4
v_gene: TRBV10-2
abundance: .
CDR3aa: ASRSGTGGEKLF